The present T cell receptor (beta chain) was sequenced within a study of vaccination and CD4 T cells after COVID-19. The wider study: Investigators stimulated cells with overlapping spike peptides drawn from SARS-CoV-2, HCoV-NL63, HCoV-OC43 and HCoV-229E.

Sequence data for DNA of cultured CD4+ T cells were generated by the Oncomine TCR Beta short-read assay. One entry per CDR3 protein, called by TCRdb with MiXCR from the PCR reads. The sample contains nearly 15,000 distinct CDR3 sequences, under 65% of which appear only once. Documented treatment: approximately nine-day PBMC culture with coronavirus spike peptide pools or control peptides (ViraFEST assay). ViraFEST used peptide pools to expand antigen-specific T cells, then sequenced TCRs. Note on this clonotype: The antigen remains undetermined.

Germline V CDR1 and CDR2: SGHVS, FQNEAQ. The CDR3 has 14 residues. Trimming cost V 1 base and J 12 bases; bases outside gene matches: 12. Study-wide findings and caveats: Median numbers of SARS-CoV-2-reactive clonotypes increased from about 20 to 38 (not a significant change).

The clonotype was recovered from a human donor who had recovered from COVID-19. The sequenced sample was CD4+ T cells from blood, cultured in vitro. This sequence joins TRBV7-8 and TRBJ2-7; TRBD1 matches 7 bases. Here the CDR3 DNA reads TGTGCCAGCAGCTTAGTAGGGGGCGTCCGGTCCCTGTACTTC. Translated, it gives CASSLVGGVRSLYF.